Only a few counts were recorded for the clone carrying this T cell receptor (beta chain). Its antigen remains unidentified. The data were obtained in a study of blood T cells in healthy people across ages. Findings and caveats of the study: Long-lived and aged donors differed, with more naive CD4+ cells and higher diversity in the long-lived. Older age went with lower TCR beta diversity per million T cells, in a roughly linear way.

The authors ran a second PCR of about 6 to 11 cycles using a sample-barcoded 5' primer and a J-beta primer mix. Unique molecular identifiers of 12 random nucleotides labeled each cDNA. One entry per CDR3 protein results from TCRdb running MiXCR on the 5' RACE reads. Of approximately 800,000 distinct CDR3 sequences in the sample, about 37% were seen once. The TCR sequence derives from a man aged 18-30 years in good health. The sample consisted of blood.

CDR3: CSPQGGPITDTQYF. The CDR3 bases are TGCAGTCCCCAGGGGGGACCTATCACAGATACGCAGTATTTT. The chain carries TRBV20-1 and TRBJ2-3, with a tentative D call TRBD1 (7 bases). This CDR3 has 14 amino acids. Germline V gene lookup returns CDR1 DFQATT and CDR2 SNEGSKA (reference sequence). Trimming took off 8 bases at V and 2 bases at J, with 17 bases between the two ends.